This T cell receptor (beta chain) was found in a study of a mutant IDH1 vaccine in newly diagnosed glioma. Study overall: Vaccination followed radiotherapy alone by 4-6 weeks, or accompanied temozolomide cycles. The sex distribution of treated patients was 62.5% male and around 38% female, with a mean age of around 40 years. Notes on the study in general: Top-clonotype changes in peripheral T cells seemed unrelated to pseudoprogression.

About this clone itself: Its antigen remains unknown.

Libraries were prepared by immunoSEQ multiplex PCR; TCRdb keeps only in-frame clonotypes and omits some of them. The sample holds tens of thousands of clones, over 75% seen once. In germline, CDR1 is SGHRS, CDR2 YFSETQ. The ends lost 0 bases at V and 4 bases at J; junction bases unmatched: 3. The CDR3 has 14 residues. Described time point: week 35, safety follow-up. With topical imiquimod, each dose of the vaccine consisted of 300 ug of mutant IDH1 20-mer peptide. The rearrangement links TRBV5-1 to TRBJ1-1, with 7 bases fitting TRBD1. The starting material was PBMCs, obtained from a glioma patient whose treatment included an IDH1 peptide vaccine. This receptor was taken from a middle-aged man with glioma. The CDR3, as DNA: TGCGCCAGCAGCTTGGGGGGGACAGTCACTGAAGCTTTCTTT. Protein product: CASSLGGTVTEAFF.